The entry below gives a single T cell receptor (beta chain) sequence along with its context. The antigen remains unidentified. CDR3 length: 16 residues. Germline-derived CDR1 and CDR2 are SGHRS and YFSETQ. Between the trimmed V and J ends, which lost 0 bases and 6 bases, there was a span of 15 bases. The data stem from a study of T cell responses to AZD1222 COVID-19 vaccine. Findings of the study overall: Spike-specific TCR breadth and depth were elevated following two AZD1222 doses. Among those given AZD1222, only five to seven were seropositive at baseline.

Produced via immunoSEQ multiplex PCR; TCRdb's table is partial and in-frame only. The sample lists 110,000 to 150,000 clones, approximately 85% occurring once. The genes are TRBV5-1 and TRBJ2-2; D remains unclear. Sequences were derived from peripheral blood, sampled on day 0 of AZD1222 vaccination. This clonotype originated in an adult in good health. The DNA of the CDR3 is TGCGCCAGCAGCTTGGTCGTAGGGTATAATCCCGGGGAGCTGTTTTTT. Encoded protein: CASSLVVGYNPGELFF.